One and the same sample provided the 15 T cell receptor beta chains below, sequenced in a study of blood T cell repertoires in COVID-19. This table comes from immunoSEQ multiplex PCR, and its TCRdb copy is limited to in-frame clones, with some not included. The sample has 200,000 to 250,000 clones, approximately 79% seen once. The sequencing sample was made of peripheral blood. Receptors originate from a woman of 80 years or more with active or convalescent COVID-19.

In this sample, this clone turned up a few times. The rearrangement links TRBV5-1 to TRBJ1-2; the match to TRBD1 covers 12 bases. Germline values: CDR1 SGHRS, CDR2 YFSETQ. The V gene end was trimmed by 4 bases and the J gene end by 8 bases; junction bases not matched to a gene: 9. The CDR3 runs to 15 residues. The CDR3 region has the DNA TGCGCCAGCAGCCCCCAGGGACAGGGGGCAGAGGGCTACACCTTC. Its translation: CASSPQGQGAEGYTF.

V and J are TRBV5-1 and TRBJ2-6; 7 positions agree with TRBD1. V lost 1 base to trimming and J lost 0 bases; unmatched junction nucleotides: 10. This CDR3 spans 19 amino acids. The germline CDR1 and CDR2 sequences are SGHRS and YFSETQ. DNA of the CDR3: TGCGCCAGCAGCTTGCTCAAAGGACAGGTTGGCTCTGGGGCCAACGTCCTGACTTTC. Its protein is CASSLLKGQVGSGANVLTF. The whole variable domain, remainder taken from reference TRBV5-1 and TRBJ2-6, is KAGVTQTPRYLIKTRGQQVTLSCSPISGHRSVSWYQQTPGQGLQFLFEYFSETQRNKGNFPGRFSGRQFSNSRSEMNVSTLELGDSALYLCASSLLKGQVGSGANVLTFGAGSRLTVL.

As DNA, the CDR3 is TGTGCCAGCAGGGCAGGGCGGCAAGGGAACACTGAAGCTTTCTTT. Translation: CASRAGRQGNTEAFF. The chain uses TRBV6-6 and TRBJ1-1; maybe TRBD1 (5 bases). Trimming shortened V by 6 bases and J by 1 base, and 15 bases separated the two germline ends. CDR1 is MNHNY, CDR2 SVGAGI, per germline (reference sequence). There are 15 residues in the CDR3.

This chain joins TRBV2 and TRBJ2-3, with D perhaps TRBD2 (5 bases). V was pared by 2 bases and J by 6 bases, with 21 bases between. Germline V lookup: CDR1 SNHLY, CDR2 FYNNEI. The CDR3 sequence is 17 residues long. CDR3 nucleotide sequence: TGTGCCAGCAGTGAAAGGGTTGGGAGTCAAACTAAGGATACGCAGTATTTT. It is translated as CASSERVGSQTKDTQYF.

The rearrangement links TRBV5-4 to TRBJ1-4; TRBD1 aligns across 8 bases. The J segment lost 8 bases and the V segment lost 5 bases, leaving 5 bases of the junction unmatched. This CDR3 is built from 13 residues. Germline V lookup: CDR1 SGHNT, CDR2 YYREEE (reference sequence). This chain's CDR3 is CASRTGQGEKLFF. The CDR3 DNA sequence: TGTGCCAGCAGAACTGGACAGGGCGAAAAACTGTTTTTT.

This chain joins TRBV28 and TRBJ2-5; 9 bases map to TRBD1. Germline CDR1 MDHEN, CDR2 SYDVKM. Trimming at V came to 3 bases and at J to 7 bases, leaving 6 bases not matched to a gene. This CDR3 is 14 amino acids long. The CDR3 region is CASSFQQGAGTQYF. The CDR3 nucleotides are TGTGCCAGCAGTTTTCAACAGGGGGCTGGGACCCAGTACTTC. Filled out from reference TRBV28 and TRBJ2-5, the complete variable domain reads DVKVTQSSRYLVKRTGEKVFLECVQDMDHENMFWYRQDPGLGLRLIYFSYDVKMKEKGDIPEGYSVSREKKERFSLILESASTNQTSMYLCASSFQQGAGTQYFGPGTRLLVL.

The V and J genes are TRBV28 and TRBJ1-1; tentative D call: TRBD1 (5 bases). The V gene lost 6 bases and the J gene lost 12 bases, with 17 bases spanning the gap. The CDR3 loop spans 12 amino acids. CDR1 MDHEN and CDR2 SYDVKM come from the germline V gene. CDR3 DNA: TGTGCCAGCAGACTACAGCAGGGTCGGACTTTCTTT. Translation: CASRLQQGRTFF.

This clone showed up just a few times. The rearrangement links TRBV6-6 to TRBJ2-7, with D perhaps TRBD1 (5 bases). This CDR3 contains 15 residues. The germline V gene encodes CDR1 MNHNY and CDR2 SVGAGI (reference sequence). V was cut by 0 bases and J by 3 bases, with 12 bases left in between. CDR3 bases: TGTGCCAGCAGTTACTCGTCTCAGGGTGGCTACGAGCAGTACTTC. This gives the protein CASSYSSQGGYEQYF.

V gene TRBV27 combines with J gene TRBJ1-1, with TRBD1 matching 9 bases. The V gene end was trimmed by 4 bases and the J gene end by 5 bases; junction bases not matched to a gene: 5. This CDR3 spans 14 amino acids. The germline V gene has CDR1 MNHEY and CDR2 SMNVEV (reference sequence). The CDR3 sequence: CASSSDRGGTEAFF. The CDR3 DNA follows: TGTGCCAGCAGTTCGGACAGGGGTGGAACTGAAGCTTTCTTT.

A single count supports this clone. The V call is TRBV20-1, the J call TRBJ2-1; 13 bases line up with TRBD2. The J segment lost 7 bases and the V segment lost 3 bases, leaving 6 bases of the junction unmatched. This CDR3 is 15 amino acids long. Germline V gene data show CDR1 as DFQATT and CDR2 as SNEGSKA (reference sequence). CDR3 sequence: CSASELAGGRNEQFF. CDR3 coding DNA: TGCAGTGCTAGTGAACTAGCGGGGGGGCGGAATGAGCAGTTCTTC.

This chain connects TRBV5-1 to TRBJ2-1, with TRBD2 identical over 9 bases. CDR3 length: 14 residues. In germline, CDR1 is SGHRS, CDR2 YFSETQ. J gave up 8 bases and V 0 bases, and 3 bases lay outside the gene matches. The CDR3 sequence is CASSLGGGADEQFF. The CDR3 DNA follows: TGCGCCAGCAGCTTGGGCGGGGGGGCCGATGAGCAGTTCTTC.

The chain combines TRBV6-5 with TRBJ2-7; 8 bases map to TRBD2. CDR1 is MNHEY and CDR2 is SVGAGI in the germline V gene. The CDR3 sequence is 12 residues long. Trimming took 8 bases from V and 5 from J; bases not matched to a gene: 5. The CDR3 DNA follows: TGTGCCAGCGCGGGGGGAGGAAACGAGCAGTACTTC. Encoded protein: CASAGGGNEQYF.

This clone was observed a handful of times. The chain joins TRBV2 to TRBJ2-1, with TRBD2 identical over 13 bases. The germline CDR1 and CDR2 sequences are SNHLY and FYNNEI. The ends lost 6 bases at V and 6 bases at J; junction bases unmatched: 5. The CDR3 runs to 15 residues. This CDR3 reads CASSQTSGGLNEQFF. The CDR3 DNA follows: TGTGCCAGCAGCCAGACTAGCGGGGGGCTCAATGAGCAGTTCTTC.

The J gene is TRBJ1-4, the V gene TRBV7-6, with 7 positions matching TRBD1. CDR1 and CDR2 from the germline V gene are SGHVS and FNYEAQ. This CDR3 comprises 13 residues. V was clipped by 5 bases and J by 12 bases; unmatched bases: 9. CDR3 in DNA: TGTGCCAGCAGCCAGACACAGGGGCATGAACTGTTTTTT. It is translated as CASSQTQGHELFF. Supplemented by reference TRBV7-6 and TRBJ1-4, the full variable domain reads GAGVSQSPRYKVTKRGQDVALRCDPISGHVSLYWYRQALGQGPEFLTYFNYEAQQDKSGLPNDRFSAERPEGSISTLTIQRTEQRDSAMYRCASSQTQGHELFFGSGTQLSVL.

The chain uses TRBV6-1 and TRBJ1-2; 7 bases map to TRBD1. Germline V gene lookup returns CDR1 MNHNS and CDR2 SASEGT. The CDR3 spans 16 residues. Trimming at V came to 1 base and at J to 5 bases, leaving 10 bases not matched to a gene. The CDR3: CASSEDGTARPYGYTF. The CDR3 DNA reads as TGTGCCAGCAGTGAAGATGGGACAGCAAGACCGTATGGCTACACCTTC.